The 15 T cell receptor beta chains below all came from one sample that was sequenced in a study of cytomegalovirus exposure and HLA in healthy donors. Use of 60 Vbeta and 13 Jbeta primers characterized the PCR. The table came from immunoSEQ multiplex PCR; TCRdb's copy has only in-frame clones and leaves some out. The sample carries fewer than 200,000 clones, 80% to 85% recorded once. Sequencing was performed on PBMCs. Receptor source: a woman in her 30s in good health and CMV-seronegative.

This clone was seen more than once but under ten times. The chain is built from TRBV7-9 and TRBJ1-1; 8 positions match TRBD1. Germline loops: CDR1 SEHNR, CDR2 FQNEAQ (reference sequence). The CDR3 is 14 amino acids. Unmatched junction bases numbered 4, after V lost 1 base and J lost 6 bases. The CDR3 protein is CASSLDRGLPEAFF. For the CDR3, the DNA is TGTGCCAGCAGCTTAGACAGGGGGTTACCTGAAGCTTTCTTT.

CDR3 region: CASSFGNSGGTDTQYF. The CDR3 DNA sequence: TGCGCCAGCAGCTTTGGAAATAGCGGGGGAACAGATACGCAGTATTTT. The J gene is TRBJ2-3, the V gene TRBV5-1; 9 nucleotides line up with TRBD2. This CDR3 has 16 residues. From germline, CDR1 is SGHRS and CDR2 YFSETQ. The trim removed 2 bases at V and 3 bases at J, leaving 7 bases unmatched.

The chain uses TRBV5-1 and TRBJ1-2, with 7 bases identical to TRBD1. V shed 4 bases, J shed 4 bases, and the junction held 7 bases outside the gene matches. Germline V lookup: CDR1 SGHRS, CDR2 YFSETQ. The CDR3 consists of 14 residues. In DNA form, the CDR3 reads TGCGCCAGCAGCGTGGGACAGCCACTCTATGGCTACACCTTC. It specifies CASSVGQPLYGYTF.

The rearrangement uses TRBV2 and TRBJ1-5; a weak D match, TRBD1 (6 bases). Germline assignment: CDR1 SNHLY and CDR2 FYNNEI. CDR3 size: 13 residues. Trimming pared 8 bases from V and 1 base from J, leaving 9 bases between. Written as DNA, the CDR3 is TGTGCCAGCGATGGACAGAGCAATCAGCCCCAGCATTTT. Its translation is CASDGQSNQPQHF.

The rearrangement uses TRBV2 and TRBJ2-5; 10 nucleotides agree with TRBD2. The V gene end was trimmed by 7 bases and the J gene end by 4 bases; junction bases not matched to a gene: 15. This CDR3 has 17 amino acids. CDR1 and CDR2 (germline): SNHLY, FYNNEI. The CDR3 DNA reads as TGTGCCAGCACCCGAGATCAAGCGGGGGGGCCTCGAGAGACCCAGTACTTC. This codes for CASTRDQAGGPRETQYF.

The chain uses TRBV21-1 and TRBJ1-1; the table gives TRBD1 as D, unverified against the DNA. TRBV21-1 is marked as a pseudogene. This CDR3 contains 21 residues. CDR3 residues: CASSKRRDGHGTEAKNTEAFF. CDR3 sequence (DNA): TGTGCCAGCAGCAAACGGCGGGACGGGCACGGGACAGAGGCGAAGAACACTGAAGCTTTCTTT.

The chain combines TRBV27 with TRBJ2-1, with D maybe TRBD2 (6 bases). Germline V gene lookup returns CDR1 MNHEY and CDR2 SMNVEV (reference sequence). The CDR3 runs to 15 residues. V was cut by 6 bases and J by 2 bases, with 14 bases left in between. The CDR3 DNA follows: TGTGCCAGCAGCTGGGCTAGCGAAACCTACAATGAGCAGTTCTTC. It encodes CASSWASETYNEQFF.

This clone was recorded only once. This chain connects TRBV18 to TRBJ2-7, with D maybe TRBD2 (6 bases). The CDR3 spans 12 residues. Germline loops: CDR1 KGHSH, CDR2 LQKENI. The V gene lost 4 bases and the J gene lost 2 bases, with 6 bases spanning the gap. The CDR3 loop reads CASSRGAYEQYF. CDR3 nucleotides: TGTGCCAGCTCACGGGGGGCCTACGAGCAGTACTTC.

The V call is TRBV28, the J call TRBJ2-7, with D possibly matching TRBD2 (6 bases). V lost 3 bases and J 2 bases, leaving 11 bases between the germline ends. CDR1 is MDHEN and CDR2 is SYDVKM in the germline V gene. CDR3 length equals 14 residues. The CDR3 loop is CASSFGRGPYEQYF. In nucleotides, the CDR3 is TGTGCCAGCAGTTTTGGGCGGGGACCCTACGAGCAGTACTTC. The whole variable domain, filled in from reference TRBV28 and TRBJ2-7, reads DVKVTQSSRYLVKRTGEKVFLECVQDMDHENMFWYRQDPGLGLRLIYFSYDVKMKEKGDIPEGYSVSREKKERFSLILESASTNQTSMYLCASSFGRGPYEQYFGPGTRLTVT.

This clone was recorded a few times. The CDR3 DNA reads TGTGCCAGCAGCTTATTGGGCGGGGCGGGAAACACCATATATTTT. Amino acids: CASSLLGGAGNTIYF. The chain couples TRBV7-9 to TRBJ1-3, with TRBD1 as a possible D gene (5 bases). The V and J ends lost 2 bases and 4 bases respectively, with 12 bases between them. Germline CDR1 reads SEHNR; CDR2 reads FQNEAQ (reference sequence). This CDR3 region has 15 residues.

The chain joins TRBV28 to TRBJ2-1; TRBD1 matches at 7 bases. Unmatched junction bases numbered 6, after V lost 4 bases and J lost 3 bases. This CDR3 region has 15 residues. Germline V gene lookup returns CDR1 MDHEN and CDR2 SYDVKM. CDR3 residues: CASSSPQGFYNEQFF. The CDR3 nucleotides are TGTGCCAGCAGTTCTCCACAGGGGTTCTACAATGAGCAGTTCTTC.

V and J are TRBV19 and TRBJ2-7, with TRBD1 matching over 9 bases. V trimming: 4 bases; J trimming: 2 bases; junction bases outside the gene matches: 3. The V gene's germline CDR1 is LNHDA and CDR2 SQIVND (reference sequence). This CDR3 region has 14 residues. The CDR3 DNA reads TGTGCCAGTAGTACCCGACAGGGGGCCTACGAGCAGTACTTC. It codes for CASSTRQGAYEQYF. Full variable domain (rest looked up from reference TRBV19 and TRBJ2-7): DGGITQSPKYLFRKEGQNVTLSCEQNLNHDAMYWYRQDPGQGLRLIYYSQIVNDFQKGDIAEGYSVSREKKESFPLTVTSAQKNPTAFYLCASSTRQGAYEQYFGPGTRLTVT.

The chain employs TRBV2 and TRBJ1-5, with 9 nucleotides matching TRBD1. Trimming cost V 7 bases and J 6 bases; bases outside gene matches: 7. The CDR3 is 14 residues long. Germline values: CDR1 SNHLY, CDR2 FYNNEI. Here the CDR3 DNA reads TGTGCCAGCACCACGGACAGGGGAAGTCAGCCCCAGCATTTT. It translates to CASTTDRGSQPQHF.

Judged by abundance, this clone is medium-sized. This rearrangement joins TRBV7-2 to TRBJ2-3; 9 nucleotides align to TRBD1. The CDR3 sequence is 15 residues long. Trimming at V came to 1 base and at J to 5 bases, leaving 4 bases not matched to a gene. Germline V gene data show CDR1 as SGHTA and CDR2 as FQGNSA. The CDR3 reads CASSLGTGAGDTQYF. DNA for the CDR3: TGTGCCAGCAGCTTAGGGACAGGGGCAGGAGATACGCAGTATTTT.

The genes are TRBV27 and TRBJ1-2, with D perhaps TRBD1 (5 bases). From germline, CDR1 is MNHEY and CDR2 SMNVEV (reference sequence). The CDR3 length is 14 residues. Trimming cost V 1 base and J 4 bases, with 10 bases left between them. CDR3 in DNA: TGTGCCAGCAGTTTATTTCGGGGGGTCTATGGCTACACCTTC. As protein: CASSLFRGVYGYTF.